This T cell receptor beta chain stems from a study of shared clonotypes between healthy human individuals. In the study overall: Per donor, three plates held CD4 naive cells, three held CD4 memory, two held CD8 naive and one held CD8 memory.

Study-wide points: Few donors restricted represented genetic and exposure-history diversity.

This CDR3 region has 19 residues. Trimming removed 3 bases from V and 5 bases from J; junction bases left unmatched: 18. Germline CDR1 reads KGHSH; CDR2 reads LQKENI. The naive CD8 population came from CD45RO-negative cells selected for CCR7, without terminally differentiated effector memory CD45RA+ cells. Generated by immunoSEQ multiplex PCR, the TCRdb table keeps only in-frame clones and is missing some. The sample carries under 1 million clones, around 92% recorded once. A word on this clone: Antigen: not known.

The sample consisted of naive CD8+ T cells sorted from blood. The chain joins TRBV18 to TRBJ2-7, with 11 bases aligning to TRBD2. The origin of this receptor is a man aged 25-45 years in good health. In nucleotides, the CDR3 is TGTGCCAGCTCACCGACCCCGGGACTAGCGGCCACTTTAAACAACGAGCAGTACTTC. Its protein is CASSPTPGLAATLNNEQYF.